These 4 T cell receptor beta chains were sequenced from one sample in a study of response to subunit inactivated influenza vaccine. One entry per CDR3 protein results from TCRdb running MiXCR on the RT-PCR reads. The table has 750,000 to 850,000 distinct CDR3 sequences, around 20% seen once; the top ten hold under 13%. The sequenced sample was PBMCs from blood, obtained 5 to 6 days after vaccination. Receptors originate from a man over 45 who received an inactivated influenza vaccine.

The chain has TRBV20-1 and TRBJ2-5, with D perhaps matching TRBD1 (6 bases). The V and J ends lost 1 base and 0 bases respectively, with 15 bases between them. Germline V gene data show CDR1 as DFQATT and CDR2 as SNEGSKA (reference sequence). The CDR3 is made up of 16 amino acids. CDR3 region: CSARGDRRRYQETQYF. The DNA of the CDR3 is TGCAGTGCTAGAGGAGACAGGCGGCGGTACCAAGAGACCCAGTACTTC.

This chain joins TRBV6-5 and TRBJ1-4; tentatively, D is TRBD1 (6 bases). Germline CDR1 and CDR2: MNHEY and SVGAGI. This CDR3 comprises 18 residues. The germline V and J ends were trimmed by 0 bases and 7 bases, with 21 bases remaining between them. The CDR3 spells CASSYSPYADRSGEKLFF. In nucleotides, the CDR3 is TGTGCCAGCAGTTACTCTCCATACGCCGACAGGTCCGGTGAAAAACTGTTTTTT.

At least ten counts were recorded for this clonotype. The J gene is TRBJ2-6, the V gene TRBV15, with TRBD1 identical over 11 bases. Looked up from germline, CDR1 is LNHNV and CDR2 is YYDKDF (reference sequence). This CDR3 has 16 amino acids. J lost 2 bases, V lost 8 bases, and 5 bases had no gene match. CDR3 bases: TGTGCCACCGTCGGGACAGGGGGACCTGGGGCCAACGTCCTGACTTTC. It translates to CATVGTGGPGANVLTF.

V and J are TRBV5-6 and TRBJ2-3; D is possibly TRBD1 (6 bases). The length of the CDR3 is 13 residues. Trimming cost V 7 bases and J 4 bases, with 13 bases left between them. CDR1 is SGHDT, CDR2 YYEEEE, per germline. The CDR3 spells CASGLGTPDTQYF. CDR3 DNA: TGTGCCAGCGGCCTCGGGACACCAGATACGCAGTATTTT.